What follows are 26 T cell receptor beta chains derived from one specimen sequenced in a study of blood T cell repertoires in COVID-19. Generated by immunoSEQ multiplex PCR, the TCRdb table keeps only in-frame clones and is missing some. This table has approximately 290,000 clones, approximately 90% appearing once. The specimen sequenced was peripheral blood. The receptor set was obtained from a woman aged 25 to 45 with COVID-19, enrolled during active disease.

J is TRBJ1-6 and V is TRBV7-2; 7 bases are a match to TRBD1. The CDR3 runs to 16 residues. Germline V gene sequence: CDR1 SGHTA, CDR2 FQGNSA. V shed 5 bases, J shed 7 bases, and the junction held 11 bases outside the gene matches. The CDR3 sequence is CASSATQGGWNSPLHF. In DNA form, the CDR3 reads TGTGCCAGCAGCGCAACCCAGGGGGGTTGGAATTCACCCCTCCACTTT.

The CDR3, as DNA: TGTGCCAGCAGCTCCAGGGGGGTGGGGAATGAGCAGTTCTTC. It translates to CASSSRGVGNEQFF. The rearrangement uses TRBV11-3 and TRBJ2-1, with D maybe TRBD1 (7 bases). The germline CDR1 and CDR2 sequences are SGHNT and YENEEA. V was shortened by 4 bases and J by 7 bases, with 14 bases between the two germline ends. The CDR3 has 14 residues.

This chain connects TRBV7-8 to TRBJ2-3; TRBD2 is a possible D gene (6 bases). This CDR3 region has 19 residues. V gave up 2 bases and J gave up 5 bases, with 26 bases separating them. Germline CDR1 SGHVS, CDR2 FQNEAQ. The CDR3 spells CASSLISGGRRVSRDTQYF. DNA for the CDR3: TGTGCCAGCAGCTTAATCAGCGGAGGGAGGAGGGTTTCAAGAGATACGCAGTATTTT.

The J gene is TRBJ2-2, the V gene TRBV6-4, with D maybe TRBD1 (7 bases). The ends were cut back, 8 bases at V and 4 bases at J, with 17 bases in the middle. CDR1 MRHNA and CDR2 SNTAGT come from the germline V gene. The CDR3 totals 15 residues. CDR3 amino acids: CASSKEGAGTGELFF. The DNA of the CDR3 is TGTGCCAGCTCCAAGGAGGGGGCTGGCACCGGGGAGCTGTTTTTT.

The chain is built from TRBV12-5 and TRBJ2-3; 8 nucleotides match TRBD1. Germline loops: CDR1 LGHNT, CDR2 FRNRAP. With 3 bases clipped from V and 3 bases from J, the junction kept 2 bases outside the gene matches. This CDR3 is built from 14 residues. The CDR3 is CASGFGQGTDTQYF. CDR3 bases: TGTGCTAGTGGTTTCGGACAGGGAACAGATACGCAGTATTTT.

The rearrangement links TRBV6-6 to TRBJ1-5, with 9 bases that match TRBD1. The CDR3 is made up of 14 amino acids. The germline CDR1 and CDR2 sequences are MNHNY and SVGAGI (reference sequence). V dropped 8 bases and J dropped 7; count of bases not matched to a gene: 9. CDR3 sequence reads: CASAGQGRLQPQHF. CDR3 DNA sequence: TGTGCCAGCGCCGGACAGGGGAGGTTACAGCCCCAGCATTTT.

V gene TRBV6-5 combines with J gene TRBJ1-5, with D possibly matching TRBD1 (6 bases). In germline, CDR1 is MNHEY, CDR2 SVGAGI. This CDR3 comprises 13 residues. V was pared by 6 bases and J by 4 bases, with 10 bases between. CDR3 region: CASSGQFNQPQHF. CDR3 coding DNA: TGTGCCAGCAGCGGACAGTTTAATCAGCCCCAGCATTTT.

The chain recombines TRBV9 with TRBJ1-2; D remains unclear. The V and J ends lost 3 bases and 6 bases respectively, with 12 bases between them. Per the germline V gene, CDR1 is SGDLS and CDR2 is YYNGEE. This CDR3 spans 13 amino acids. The CDR3 region has the DNA TGTGCCAGCAGCGCGAATGGCCCCCATGGCTACACCTTC. Translated: CASSANGPHGYTF.

This chain joins TRBV6-2 or TRBV6-3 and TRBJ1-1, with 11 nucleotides matching TRBD1. CDR1 is MNHEY and CDR2 is SVGEGT in the germline V gene. Germline trimming cut 5 bases from V and 5 bases from J; bases unmatched to any gene: 4. The CDR3 is made up of 14 amino acids. Here the CDR3 reads CASSPGQGGTEAFF. The CDR3 DNA reads as TGTGCCAGCAGTCCGGGACAGGGGGGGACTGAAGCTTTCTTT.

The V gene is TRBV28, the J gene TRBJ1-3, with 8 bases aligning to TRBD1. This CDR3 spans 14 amino acids. From germline, CDR1 is MDHEN and CDR2 SYDVKM. With V trimmed by 5 bases and J by 8 bases, 8 bases remained unmatched. DNA of the CDR3: TGTGCCAGCAGTCCTCCGGGACAGGTGCACACCATATATTTT. Its protein is CASSPPGQVHTIYF. Using reference TRBV28 and TRBJ1-3 for the parts outside the CDR3, the full variable domain is DVKVTQSSRYLVKRTGEKVFLECVQDMDHENMFWYRQDPGLGLRLIYFSYDVKMKEKGDIPEGYSVSREKKERFSLILESASTNQTSMYLCASSPPGQVHTIYFGEGSWLTVV.

This clone was counted only a few times. This chain connects TRBV6-5 to TRBJ2-7; 8 bases line up with TRBD1. The J segment lost 3 bases and the V segment lost 6 bases, leaving 7 bases of the junction unmatched. The CDR3 is made up of 14 amino acids. Germline CDR1 and CDR2: MNHEY and SVGAGI. CDR3 DNA sequence: TGTGCCAGCAGGACCGGGACAGGACACTACGAGCAGTACTTC. Encoded protein: CASRTGTGHYEQYF.

The V call is TRBV10-2, the J call TRBJ2-5; TRBD2 matches at 8 bases. With 7 bases clipped from V and 4 bases from J, the junction kept 5 bases outside the gene matches. This CDR3 is built from 13 residues. Germline values: CDR1 WSHSY, CDR2 SAAADI. For the CDR3, the DNA is TGCGCCAGCATGGCGGGAGGTGGAGAGACCCAGTACTTC. It codes for CASMAGGGETQYF.

J is TRBJ1-4 and V is TRBV19, with 8 bases lining up with TRBD1. The CDR3 is 15 residues long. Germline V gene lookup returns CDR1 LNHDA and CDR2 SQIVND (reference sequence). Germline trimming cut 7 bases from V and 6 bases from J; bases unmatched to any gene: 10. CDR3 bases: TGTGCCAGTACCACCGGCGGGACAGGCTATGAAAAACTGTTTTTT. Amino acid sequence: CASTTGGTGYEKLFF.

This chain connects TRBV6-5 to TRBJ2-6; D gene ambiguous. The germline V and J ends were trimmed by 2 bases and 4 bases, with 3 bases remaining between them. This CDR3 is 13 amino acids long. Germline CDR1 and CDR2: MNHEY and SVGAGI. The DNA for the CDR3 is TGTGCCAGCAGTTACGAGGGGGCCAACGTCCTGACTTTC. Translation gives CASSYEGANVLTF.

CDR3 sequence reads: CASSKLGRAITYEQYF. The CDR3 DNA reads as TGTGCCAGCAGCAAACTAGGCAGGGCGATCACCTACGAGCAGTACTTC. The J gene is TRBJ2-7, the V gene TRBV21-1; the D call TRBD1 from the table was never checked on the DNA. TRBV21-1 represents a pseudogene. The CDR3 has 16 residues.

The chain combines TRBV6-5 with TRBJ2-7; D might be TRBD2 (6 bases). V was shortened by 9 bases and J by 0 bases, with 18 bases between the two germline ends. CDR3 length: 15 amino acids. CDR1 and CDR2 (germline): MNHEY, SVGAGI. CDR3 nucleotide sequence: TGTGCCAGTCGTTTTCGGGACGGGAGCTCCTACGAGCAGTACTTC. Encoded protein: CASRFRDGSSYEQYF.

The chain employs TRBV29-1 and TRBJ2-3; no clear D gene. In germline, CDR1 is SQVTM, CDR2 ANQGSEA. Trimming took 4 bases from V and 0 from J, leaving 8 bases between them. CDR3 length: 13 amino acids. CDR3 in DNA: TGCAGCGTTGTATCGCAGAGCACAGATACGCAGTATTTT. This sequence encodes CSVVSQSTDTQYF.

The CDR3 nucleotides read TGTGCCAGCAGTTTTCGACTAGCGGGAGGGCCTGAGAGAGAGACCCAGTACTTC. It translates to CASSFRLAGGPERETQYF. The V and J genes are TRBV28 and TRBJ2-5; 14 nucleotides align to TRBD2. The J segment lost 4 bases and the V segment lost 3 bases, leaving 10 bases of the junction unmatched. CDR3 size: 18 residues. Per germline, CDR1 MDHEN and CDR2 SYDVKM.

The chain is built from TRBV6-1 and TRBJ1-2; D is possibly TRBD1 (6 bases). V lost 2 bases and J 6 bases, leaving 16 bases between the germline ends. Germline values: CDR1 MNHNS, CDR2 SASEGT. This CDR3 spans 15 amino acids. CDR3 region: CASSELLQGMDGYTF. In DNA form, the CDR3 reads TGTGCCAGCAGTGAACTATTACAGGGTATGGATGGCTACACCTTC.

The V and J genes are TRBV7-3 and TRBJ2-1, with 10 nucleotides matching TRBD1. After removal of 5 bases from V and 4 bases from J, the junction contained 5 bases not matched to a gene. Germline CDR1 SGHTA, CDR2 FQGTGA. The CDR3 loop spans 15 amino acids. The CDR3 reads CASSEPGQGYNEQFF. The CDR3 nucleotides read TGTGCCAGCAGCGAACCGGGACAGGGGTACAATGAGCAGTTCTTC.

The V and J genes are TRBV9 and TRBJ2-2; 10 bases line up with TRBD2. Unmatched junction bases numbered 9, after V lost 3 bases and J lost 7 bases. CDR1 and CDR2 (germline): SGDLS, YYNGEE. This CDR3 comprises 16 residues. The CDR3: CASSAQSSGSVGELFF. In DNA form, the CDR3 reads TGTGCCAGCAGCGCTCAGTCTAGCGGGAGTGTCGGGGAGCTGTTTTTT.

This chain joins TRBV7-9 and TRBJ1-5; unclear D gene. The CDR3 spans 14 residues. Trimming removed 3 bases from V and 2 bases from J, with 8 bases in between. CDR1 and CDR2 (germline): SEHNR, FQNEAQ (reference sequence). The CDR3 nucleotides are TGTGCCAGCAGCTTGGGCGGGGGCAATCAGCCCCAGCATTTT. Its translation: CASSLGGGNQPQHF. Variable domain in full (rest from reference TRBV7-9 and TRBJ1-5): DTGVSQNPRHKITKRGQNVTFRCDPISEHNRLYWYRQTLGQGPEFLTYFQNEAQLEKSRLLSDRFSAERPKGSFSTLEIQRTEQGDSAMYLCASSLGGGNQPQHFGDGTRLSIL.

This clone was observed a single time. The V call is TRBV4-2, the J call TRBJ2-4; 8 nucleotides align to TRBD1. This CDR3 is built from 18 residues. Looked up from germline, CDR1 is LGHNA and CDR2 is YNFKEQ. With V trimmed by 3 bases and J by 3 bases, 13 bases remained unmatched. The CDR3 protein is CASSHTTGTGGGKNIQYF. As DNA, the CDR3 is TGTGCCAGCAGCCATACGACCGGGACAGGAGGAGGCAAAAACATTCAGTACTTC.

The chain's CDR3 is CASSLSNTEAFF. The CDR3 DNA follows: TGTGCCAGCAGTCTCTCGAACACTGAAGCTTTCTTT. The V and J genes are TRBV28 and TRBJ1-1; no definite D call. The CDR3 spans 12 residues. V was clipped by 5 bases and J by 1 base, with 5 bases between them. Germline-derived CDR1 and CDR2 are MDHEN and SYDVKM. Complete variable domain (other parts from reference TRBV28 and TRBJ1-1): DVKVTQSSRYLVKRTGEKVFLECVQDMDHENMFWYRQDPGLGLRLIYFSYDVKMKEKGDIPEGYSVSREKKERFSLILESASTNQTSMYLCASSLSNTEAFFGQGTRLTVV.

The genes are TRBV29-1 and TRBJ1-1; TRBD1 is a possible D gene (6 bases). This CDR3 comprises 13 residues. Germline CDR1 and CDR2: SQVTM and ANQGSEA. V was trimmed by 7 bases and J by 5 bases, leaving 17 bases between them. The CDR3 region is CSASGGGGTEAFF. CDR3 bases: TGCAGCGCCTCGGGGGGCGGGGGTACTGAAGCTTTCTTT.

The V and J genes are TRBV9 and TRBJ2-1; a possible D gene is TRBD1 (6 bases). Germline lookup yields CDR1 SGDLS and CDR2 YYNGEE. The CDR3 extends over 16 amino acids. Trimming removed 0 bases from V and 9 bases from J, with 19 bases in between. CDR3 DNA: TGTGCCAGCAGCGTAGCAGCAGGGGCCTACCCAGGTGAGCAGTTCTTC. As protein: CASSVAAGAYPGEQFF.